This T cell receptor (beta chain) was sequenced during a study of shared clonotypes between healthy human individuals. Whole-study findings and limits: Generation of non-shared clonotypes was less probable than generation of clonotypes shared by all four donors. Even with large depth, rarefaction showed that sorted-subset sequencing was incomplete. Naive CD4 clonotype sharing across a few donors was approximately 5.2%.

With respect to this clone: Its antigen is currently unknown.

Libraries were prepared by immunoSEQ multiplex PCR; TCRdb keeps only in-frame clonotypes and omits some of them. The repertoire holds a few hundred thousand clones, with approximately 97% as singletons. The sequence derives from a woman in her 30s in good health. The sample was naive CD4+ T cells sorted from blood. Subset: CD45RA+ positively selected.

The CDR3 region has the DNA TGTGCCAGCAGCCAGGGACAGGGATTTCGTGGCGAGCAGTACTTC. Translated: CASSQGQGFRGEQYF. The chain has TRBV7-9 and TRBJ2-7; 9 bases agree with TRBD1. Germline loops: CDR1 SEHNR, CDR2 FQNEAQ (reference sequence). There are 15 residues in the CDR3. J was trimmed by 6 bases and V by 5 bases; bases with no gene match: 11.